Below are 17 T cell receptor beta chains sequenced from a single sample in a study of cytomegalovirus exposure and HLA in healthy donors. PCR employed 60 Vbeta and 13 Jbeta primers. Assay used: immunoSEQ multiplex PCR; TCRdb lists only in-frame clones, some missing. The data hold around 120,000 clones, with approximately 80% observed a single time. Material: PBMCs. These receptors originate from a woman aged 25 to 45 in good health and CMV-seronegative.

The chain carries TRBV5-4 and TRBJ1-4; the D gene is possibly TRBD1 (5 bases). Trimming shortened V by 4 bases and J by 16 bases, and 17 bases separated the two germline ends. The CDR3 is 12 amino acids. From germline, CDR1 is SGHNT and CDR2 YYREEE (reference sequence). CDR3 in DNA: TGTGCCAGCAGCGGGGGGACGGGCGTACAGTTTTTT. This codes for CASSGGTGVQFF.

V gene TRBV28 combines with J gene TRBJ2-3, with TRBD2 matching over 8 bases. The CDR3 is 15 amino acids. Looked up from germline, CDR1 is MDHEN and CDR2 is SYDVKM. Losses at the gene ends were 3 bases for V and 1 base for J; bases not matched to a gene: 3. CDR3 in DNA: TGTGCCAGCAGTTTCTCAGCGGGAGGCACAGATACGCAGTATTTT. Amino acids: CASSFSAGGTDTQYF.

The chain uses TRBV7-9 and TRBJ2-7, with 11 bases aligning to TRBD1. CDR3 length: 16 residues. With V trimmed by 0 bases and J by 3 bases, 4 bases remained unmatched. CDR1 is SEHNR, CDR2 FQNEAQ, per germline (reference sequence). The CDR3, as DNA: TGTGCCAGCAGCTTAGCGCCCGGGACAGGGGGCTACGAGCAGTACTTC. Translated: CASSLAPGTGGYEQYF.

The V and J genes are TRBV28 and TRBJ1-2, with 7 bases aligning to TRBD1. Trimming at V came to 2 bases and at J to 7 bases, leaving 13 bases not matched to a gene. This CDR3 spans 16 amino acids. Germline-derived CDR1 and CDR2 are MDHEN and SYDVKM. CDR3 protein: CASSLRQGARRGGYTF. The CDR3 DNA reads as TGTGCCAGCAGTTTAAGACAGGGCGCTCGACGGGGTGGCTACACCTTC.

The rearrangement links TRBV9 to TRBJ2-7; D is unclear. V was trimmed by 3 bases and J by 3 bases, leaving 4 bases between them. There are 11 residues in the CDR3. The germline V gene encodes CDR1 SGDLS and CDR2 YYNGEE. CDR3 nucleotide sequence: TGTGCCAGCAGCGGCGACTACGAGCAGTACTTC. Translated, it gives CASSGDYEQYF.

The sample holds a few counts of this clone. The chain couples TRBV5-1 to TRBJ2-3; TRBD1 matches 9 bases. Per germline, CDR1 SGHRS and CDR2 YFSETQ. V lost 2 bases to trimming and J lost 2 bases; unmatched junction nucleotides: 6. The CDR3 runs to 16 residues. CDR3 residues: CASSFHRGPYTDTQYF. DNA for the CDR3: TGCGCCAGCAGCTTCCACAGGGGGCCTTACACAGATACGCAGTATTTT.

The chain recombines TRBV6-5 with TRBJ2-1, with D perhaps TRBD1 (8 bases). The germline V gene has CDR1 MNHEY and CDR2 SVGAGI. The CDR3 runs to 16 residues. Trimming stripped 4 bases from V and 3 bases from J, with 16 bases between. CDR3 sequence (DNA): TGTGCCAGCAGTTCACAGGGGGGGGAACGCTACAATGAGCAGTTCTTC. It codes for CASSSQGGERYNEQFF.

The sample holds a few counts of this clone. CDR3 in DNA: TGTGCCAGTTCTGTTCTAACAGGCACTGAAGCTTTCTTT. It is translated as CASSVLTGTEAFF. The chain couples TRBV11-3 to TRBJ1-1; weak D call: TRBD1 (5 bases). V was shortened by 9 bases and J by 4 bases, with 15 bases between the two germline ends. CDR1 is SGHNT, CDR2 YENEEA, per germline. The CDR3 runs 13 residues.

The V call is TRBV28, the J call TRBJ1-2; D unclear. This CDR3 is 10 amino acids long. V was cut by 10 bases and J by 4 bases, with 7 bases left in between. Per the germline V gene, CDR1 is MDHEN and CDR2 is SYDVKM. In DNA, the CDR3 is TGTGCCACCTTCGTCTATGGCTACACCTTC. Protein product: CATFVYGYTF.

J is TRBJ1-1 and V is TRBV27; D possibly corresponds to TRBD1 (5 bases). V was cut by 3 bases and J by 2 bases, with 13 bases left in between. Germline CDR1 MNHEY, CDR2 SMNVEV (reference sequence). CDR3 size: 15 residues. The CDR3 nucleotides read TGTGCCAGCAGTTTCCTGAGTCAGGGAAACACTGAAGCTTTCTTT. Translated, it gives CASSFLSQGNTEAFF.

Worth noting for this clone: The sample carries other DNA sequences with the same CDR3. This rearrangement joins TRBV4-1 to TRBJ2-7; weak D call: TRBD1 (5 bases). The germline V gene has CDR1 MGHRA and CDR2 YSYEKL. CDR3 length equals 14 residues. Between the trimmed V and J ends, which lost 0 bases and 2 bases, there was a span of 8 bases. CDR3: CASSQDIGAYEQYF. The CDR3 nucleotides are TGCGCCAGCAGCCAAGATATAGGGGCCTACGAGCAGTACTTC.

In this sample, this clone turned up once. This chain joins TRBV10-1 and TRBJ2-7; D unclear. V was trimmed by 10 bases and J by 5 bases, leaving 18 bases between them. There are 13 residues in the CDR3. Germline assignment: CDR1 WNHNN and CDR2 SYGVQD (reference sequence). CDR3 sequence reads: CANLQTPRDEQYF. The CDR3 DNA reads as TGCGCCAACCTTCAGACCCCTCGGGACGAGCAGTACTTC.

This chain uses TRBV6-5 with TRBJ2-3, with D possibly being TRBD1 (5 bases). This CDR3 comprises 14 residues. Germline CDR1 MNHEY, CDR2 SVGAGI. The V end was cut by 4 bases, the J end by 0 bases, with 8 bases between. CDR3 protein: CASSWGGSTDTQYF. The DNA of the CDR3 is TGTGCCAGCAGTTGGGGCGGTAGCACAGATACGCAGTATTTT.

The genes are TRBV11-2 and TRBJ1-2; 8 bases align to TRBD1. This CDR3 is 17 amino acids long. V lost 1 base, J lost 4 bases, and 11 bases stayed unmatched. Germline loops: CDR1 SGHAT, CDR2 FQNNGV. CDR3 in DNA: TGTGCCAGCAGCTTAGCGGGCAGGGGGCTCGTAGGCTATGGCTACACCTTC. Its translation: CASSLAGRGLVGYGYTF.

CDR3: CASTQAPNTGELFF. The CDR3 DNA reads TGTGCCAGTACTCAAGCACCGAACACCGGGGAGCTGTTTTTT. The chain has TRBV19 and TRBJ2-2; D not resolved. Germline V gene lookup returns CDR1 LNHDA and CDR2 SQIVND (reference sequence). The CDR3 is 14 residues long. Deletions cut 7 bases from V and 0 bases from J, with 9 bases between.

The chain couples TRBV18 to TRBJ2-5, with D possibly being TRBD2 (6 bases). The J call is in doubt because the DNA end fits TRBJ2-7 better. CDR1 and CDR2 (germline): KGHSH, LQKENI. The length of the CDR3 is 14 residues. The CDR3 loop is CASSPRGVRYEQYF. CDR3 in DNA: TGTGCCAGCTCACCACGGGGGGTACGGTACGAGCAGTACTTC.

The chain is built from TRBV2 and TRBJ1-5, with 7 bases lining up with TRBD1. CDR3 length: 17 amino acids. Germline V gives CDR1 SNHLY, CDR2 FYNNEI. J lost 0 bases, V lost 5 bases, and 10 bases had no gene match. The CDR3 region has the DNA TGTGCCAGCAGTACCACTACCGGACAGGCTAGCAATCAGCCCCAGCATTTT. Protein sequence: CASSTTTGQASNQPQHF.